This record concerns one T cell receptor beta chain sequence. Its specificity is not known. The sample belongs to a study of vaccination and CD4 T cells after COVID-19. The treatment: approximately nine-day PBMC culture with coronavirus spike peptide pools or control peptides (ViraFEST assay). The CDR3 sequence is 13 residues long. With 3 bases removed from V and 8 bases from J, the gap between germline ends came to 11 bases. Germline V lookup: CDR1 SGHTA, CDR2 FQGNSA. The Oncomine TCR Beta short-read assay was applied to DNA of cultured CD4+ T cells. TCRdb processed the PCR reads anew with MiXCR; each CDR3 protein has one entry. The sample has 3,500 to 4,000 distinct CDR3 sequences, around two thirds seen once.

Sequenced sample: CD4+ T cells from blood, cultured in vitro. The clonotype comes from a human donor who had recovered from COVID-19. The V call is TRBV7-2, the J call TRBJ2-4, with no clear D. CDR3 loop: CASSFRREHIQYF. The CDR3 DNA is TGTGCCAGCAGCTTTCGGAGAGAGCACATTCAGTACTTC.